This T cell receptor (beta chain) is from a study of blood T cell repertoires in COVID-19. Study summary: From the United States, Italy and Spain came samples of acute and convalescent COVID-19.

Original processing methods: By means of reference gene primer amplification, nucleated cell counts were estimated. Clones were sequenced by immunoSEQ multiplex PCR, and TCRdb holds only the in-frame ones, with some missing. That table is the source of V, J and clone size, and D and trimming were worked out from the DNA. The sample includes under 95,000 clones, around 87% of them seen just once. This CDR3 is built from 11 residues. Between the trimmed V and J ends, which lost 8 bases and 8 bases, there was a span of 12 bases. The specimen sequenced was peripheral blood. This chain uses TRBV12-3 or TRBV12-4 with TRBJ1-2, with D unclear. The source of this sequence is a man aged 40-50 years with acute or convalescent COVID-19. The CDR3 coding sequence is TGTGCCAGCGGTGTCACCCGGGGCTACACCTTC. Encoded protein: CASGVTRGYTF.